This entry lists 15 T cell receptor beta chains sequenced from one sample in a study of T cells in Graves' hyperthyroidism and ophthalmopathy. Researchers amplified the TCR beta CDR3 regions from RNA transcripts. Researchers ran a first-round RT-PCR on the TCR CDR3 using the HTBI primer set. Each CDR3 protein gets one entry after TCRdb re-called the multiplex PCR reads with MiXCR. Of a few hundred thousand distinct CDR3 sequences in the sample, about 43% were seen once. Sequencing used peripheral blood or thyroid tissue (not recorded which). These receptors all stem from a woman aged 18-29 years with Graves' hyperthyroidism.

This clonotype showed up just a few times. CDR3 region: CASGLRGGGPYEQYF. In nucleotides, the CDR3 is TGTGCTAGTGGTTTGAGGGGGGGAGGGCCCTACGAGCAGTACTTC. V and J are TRBV12-5 and TRBJ2-7; D may be TRBD2 (7 bases). The CDR3 is 15 amino acids. Looked up from germline, CDR1 is LGHNT and CDR2 is FRNRAP. Trimming shortened V by 2 bases and J by 2 bases, and 13 bases separated the two germline ends. Complete variable domain (other parts from reference TRBV12-5 and TRBJ2-7): DARVTQTPRHKVTEMGQEVTMRCQPILGHNTVFWYRQTMMQGLELLAYFRNRAPLDDSGMPKDRFSAEMPDATLATLKIQPSEPRDSAVYFCASGLRGGGPYEQYFGPGTRLTVT.

This clonotype came up a few times. This rearrangement joins TRBV20-1 to TRBJ1-6, with a weak D call TRBD1 (5 bases). Trimming stripped 2 bases from V and 5 bases from J, with 19 bases between. This CDR3 region has 17 residues. Looked up from germline, CDR1 is DFQATT and CDR2 is SNEGSKA (reference sequence). This chain's CDR3 is CSARRAGTMGHNSPLHF. In nucleotides, the CDR3 is TGCAGTGCTAGAAGGGCCGGGACCATGGGGCATAATTCACCCCTCCACTTT.

This chain uses TRBV5-1 with TRBJ1-2, with D unresolved. This CDR3 comprises 16 residues. The V gene's germline CDR1 is SGHRS and CDR2 YFSETQ. V lost 2 bases to trimming and J lost 6 bases, with 20 bases between them. CDR3 in DNA: TGCGCCAGCAGCTTAAAGCGACTAGCGGGAAACAATGGCTACACCTTC. Its translation is CASSLKRLAGNNGYTF.

This clonotype came up many times. The J gene is TRBJ2-7, the V gene TRBV5-6; D uncertain. This CDR3 contains 13 residues. The V gene lost 0 bases and the J gene lost 5 bases, with 9 bases spanning the gap. Germline V gene lookup returns CDR1 SGHDT and CDR2 YYEEEE. CDR3 protein: CASSLVGTHEQYF. CDR3 DNA sequence: TGTGCCAGCAGCTTGGTGGGTACCCACGAGCAGTACTTC.

The chain combines TRBV11-1 with TRBJ2-5, with D perhaps being TRBD1 or TRBD2 (5 bases each). Gene TRBJ2-1 matches the end of the DNA better, so the J call may be wrong. The CDR3 has 13 residues. Germline V gene data show CDR1 as SGHAT and CDR2 as FQDESV (reference sequence). CDR3 in amino acids: CASSRDDYMKQFF. In nucleotides, the CDR3 is TGTGCCAGCAGCAGGGACGATTACATGAAGCAGTTCTTC.

This clonotype is a singleton in its sample. Compared with germline, one end of the junction differs, possibly owing to a read error. The chain recombines TRBV20-1 with TRBJ1-5; TRBD1 is a possible D gene (5 bases). The CDR3 is 15 residues long. Germline CDR1 and CDR2: DFQATT and SNEGSKA (reference sequence). CDR3 bases: TGCAGTGCTATACGGGAGGGTAGGGGCAATGAGCCCCAGCATTTT. It is translated as CSAIREGRGNEPQHF.

Turning to this clonotype: This may be a read error, as it is one base from a much larger clone. J is TRBJ2-5 and V is TRBV5-5; 12 bases align to TRBD2. This CDR3 is built from 17 residues. The germline gives CDR1 SGHKS, CDR2 YYEKEE (reference sequence). The CDR3 here is CASSPKRTSGVEEAQYF. Written as DNA, the CDR3 is TGTGCCAGCAGCCCCAAGAGGACTAGCGGGGTTGAAGAGGCCCAGTACTTC.

The chain uses TRBV7-8 and TRBJ2-3; D gene ambiguous. The CDR3 is 14 amino acids. Per the germline V gene, CDR1 is SGHVS and CDR2 is FQNEAQ. V shed 2 bases and J shed 4 bases, with 10 bases lying between them. The DNA of the CDR3 is TGTGCCAGCAGCTTATGGGCCCTCGCAGATACGCAGTATTTT. As protein: CASSLWALADTQYF.

The chain uses TRBV12-3 or TRBV12-4 and TRBJ1-2; D is unresolved. The CDR3 contains 13 residues. The V and J ends lost 6 bases and 8 bases respectively, with 16 bases between them. The CDR3 loop is CASRHRGVIGYTF. The CDR3 bases are TGTGCCAGCAGGCACAGAGGAGTGATCGGCTACACCTTC.

This clonotype was recorded a few times. The chain carries TRBV2 and TRBJ2-3; maybe TRBD1 (5 bases). The CDR3 loop spans 11 amino acids. The germline V and J ends were trimmed by 5 bases and 15 bases, with 15 bases remaining between them. CDR1 is SNHLY, CDR2 FYNNEI, per germline. The CDR3 DNA reads TGTGCCAGCAGTTCACAGGTTAAGGGATATTTT. Protein sequence: CASSSQVKGYF.

Ten or more counts support this clonotype. The CDR3 reads CATSDSEPTNEKLFF. In nucleotides, the CDR3 is TGTGCCACCAGTGATTCAGAGCCAACTAATGAAAAACTGTTTTTT. V and J are TRBV24-1 and TRBJ1-4; unclear D gene. V was pared by 2 bases and J by 0 bases, with 6 bases between. Germline-derived CDR1 and CDR2 are KGHDR and SFDVKD. The CDR3 sequence is 15 residues long.

J is TRBJ1-3 and V is TRBV9; D might be TRBD1 (6 bases). The V and J ends lost 3 bases and 3 bases respectively, with 19 bases between them. CDR1 and CDR2 from the germline V gene are SGDLS and YYNGEE. The CDR3 length is 17 residues. For the CDR3, the DNA is TGTGCCAGCAGCGGTCAGGGGCTAAGTTTCGGTGGAAACACCATATATTTT. It translates to CASSGQGLSFGGNTIYF.

This clonotype came up many times. The chain links TRBV7-9 to TRBJ1-1, with no clear D. Deletions cut 4 bases from V and 6 bases from J, with 15 bases between. The CDR3 spans 14 residues. CDR1 and CDR2 from the germline V gene are SEHNR and FQNEAQ (reference sequence). CDR3 coding DNA: TGTGCCAGCAGCTCAATTGGGAGGTACGCTGAAGCTTTCTTT. Amino acid sequence: CASSSIGRYAEAFF.

This clonotype came up once. The chain recombines TRBV3-1 with TRBJ2-5, with D tentatively TRBD1 (6 bases). The CDR3 loop spans 15 amino acids. CDR1 and CDR2 from the germline V gene are LGHDT and YNNKEL (reference sequence). Here the CDR3 reads CDRRPGTRVKETQYF. The CDR3 DNA reads as TGTGACCGACGCCCCGGGACAAGAGTAAAAGAGACCCAGTACTTC.

Many counts were recorded for this clonotype. This sequence joins TRBV6-5 and TRBJ1-6; perhaps TRBD1 as D (6 bases). Germline V gives CDR1 MNHEY, CDR2 SVGAGI. There are 15 residues in the CDR3. V shed 5 bases and J shed 5 bases, with 13 bases lying between them. CDR3 coding DNA: TGTGCCAGCAGTGTCGAGGGGGGAGATAATTCACCCCTCCACTTT. The encoded protein is CASSVEGGDNSPLHF.